This T cell receptor (beta chain) was found in a study of tumor-infiltrating lymphocytes in primary liver carcinoma. The wider study: Surgical resection was used to treat these primary liver carcinoma patients. Findings and caveats of the study: No comparison of CD4+ and CD8+ repertoires was made, since the samples were bulk unsorted. Overlap between tumor regions exceeded overlap of tumor with adjacent tissue or blood.

For blood RNA, unsorted whole blood served as the source, and germline DNA was extracted too. Constant-region priming of around 490 ng total RNA yielded TCR beta cDNA. ARM-PCR was slightly modified, and three nested multiplex PCR rounds with it gave rise to the TCR beta libraries. TRBV1-TRBV30 forward primers paired with a C-beta reverse primer were used in the first two PCR rounds, which ran roughly 10 cycles each. TCRdb reanalysed the multiplex PCR reads using MiXCR and keeps one entry per CDR3 protein. This sample yields 310,000 or so distinct CDR3 sequences, of which about three fifths are seen a single time; approximately 17% belongs to the top ten. With 2 bases removed from V and 1 base from J, the gap between germline ends came to 15 bases. The CDR3 length is 16 residues. This clonotype was detected ten times or more. Its specificity is not known.

The sequence was collected from a woman in her twenties or thirties with primary liver carcinoma and hepatitis B virus infection. The chain combines TRBV12-3 or TRBV12-4 with TRBJ2-7, with D possibly matching TRBD1 (6 bases). The sample taken for sequencing was peripheral blood. The CDR3 region is CASSLRVQTGSYEQYF. DNA for the CDR3: TGTGCCAGCAGTTTAAGAGTTCAGACAGGTTCCTACGAGCAGTACTTC.